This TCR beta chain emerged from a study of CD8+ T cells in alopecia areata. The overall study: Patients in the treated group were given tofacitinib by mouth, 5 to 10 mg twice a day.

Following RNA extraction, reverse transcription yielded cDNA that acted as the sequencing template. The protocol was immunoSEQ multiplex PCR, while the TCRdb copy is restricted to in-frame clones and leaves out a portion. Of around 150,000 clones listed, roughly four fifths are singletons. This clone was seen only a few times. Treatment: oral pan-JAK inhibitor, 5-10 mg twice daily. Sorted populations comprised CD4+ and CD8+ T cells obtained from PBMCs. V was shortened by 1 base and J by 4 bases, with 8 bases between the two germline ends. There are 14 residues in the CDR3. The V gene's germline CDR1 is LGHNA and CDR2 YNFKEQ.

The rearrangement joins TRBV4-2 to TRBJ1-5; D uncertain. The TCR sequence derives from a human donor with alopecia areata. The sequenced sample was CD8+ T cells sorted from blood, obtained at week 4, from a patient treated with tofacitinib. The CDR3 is CASSQGTENQPQHF. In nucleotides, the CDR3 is TGTGCCAGCAGCCAAGGAACAGAGAATCAGCCCCAGCATTTT.